This entry is about one T cell receptor beta chain. This specimen belongs to a study of T cells in Graves' hyperthyroidism and ophthalmopathy. Authors of the study amplified TCR beta CDR3 regions from RNA transcripts. RT-PCR in the first round (using the HTBI primer set) targeted the TCR CDR3. TCRdb independently ran MiXCR on the multiplex PCR reads; one entry per CDR3 protein. The sample comprises hundreds of thousands of distinct CDR3 sequences, approximately 15% of which are singletons, and around 19% rests with the top ten. Deletions cut 7 bases from V and 2 bases from J, with 14 bases between. CDR3 length: 15 amino acids. Per the germline V gene, CDR1 is MNHNS and CDR2 is SASEGT.

This clonotype originated in a woman under 30 with Graves' hyperthyroidism. This chain uses TRBV6-1 with TRBJ2-2, with a weak D call TRBD1 (6 bases). The specimen sequenced was blood. This chain's CDR3 is CASKRWTENTGELFF. The CDR3 DNA reads as TGTGCCAGCAAGCGGTGGACAGAAAACACCGGGGAGCTGTTTTTT.